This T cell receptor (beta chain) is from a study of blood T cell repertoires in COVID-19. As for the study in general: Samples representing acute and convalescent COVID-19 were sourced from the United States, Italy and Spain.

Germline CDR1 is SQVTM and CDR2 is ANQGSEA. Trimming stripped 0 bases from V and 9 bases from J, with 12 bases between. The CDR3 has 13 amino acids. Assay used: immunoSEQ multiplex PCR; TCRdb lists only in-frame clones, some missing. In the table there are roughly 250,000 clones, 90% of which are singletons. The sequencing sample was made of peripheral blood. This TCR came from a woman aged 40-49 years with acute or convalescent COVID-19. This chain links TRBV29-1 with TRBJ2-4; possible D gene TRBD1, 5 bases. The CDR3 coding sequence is TGCAGCGTTGAAGATCAGGGATATGGCATTCAGTACTTC. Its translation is CSVEDQGYGIQYF.